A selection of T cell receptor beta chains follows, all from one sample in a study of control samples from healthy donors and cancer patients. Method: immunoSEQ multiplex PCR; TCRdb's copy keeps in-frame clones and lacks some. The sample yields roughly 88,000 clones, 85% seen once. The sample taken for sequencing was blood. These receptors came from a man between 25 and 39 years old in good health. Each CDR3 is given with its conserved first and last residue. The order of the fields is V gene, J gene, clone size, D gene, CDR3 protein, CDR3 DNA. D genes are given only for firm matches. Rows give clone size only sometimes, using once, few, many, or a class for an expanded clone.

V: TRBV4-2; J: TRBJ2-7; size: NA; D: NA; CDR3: CASSQVGYEQYF; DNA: TGTGCCAGCAGCCAAGTCGGCTACGAGCAGTACTTC
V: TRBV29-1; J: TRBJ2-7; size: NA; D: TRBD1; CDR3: CSVIGDREYEQYF; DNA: TGCAGCGTTATTGGCGACAGGGAATACGAGCAGTACTTC
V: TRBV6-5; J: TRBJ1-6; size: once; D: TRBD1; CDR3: CASVQGEESSPLHF; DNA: TGTGCCAGCGTTCAGGGGGAGGAATCGTCACCCCTCCACTTT
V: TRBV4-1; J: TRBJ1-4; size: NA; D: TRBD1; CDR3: CASSQGQGREKLFF; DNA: TGCGCCAGCAGCCAAGGACAGGGCCGAGAAAAACTGTTTTTT
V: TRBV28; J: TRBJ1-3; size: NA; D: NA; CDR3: CASSQGRNTIYF; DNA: TGTGCCAGCAGTCAAGGAAGAAACACCATATATTTT
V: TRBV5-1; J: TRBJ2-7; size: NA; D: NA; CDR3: CASSLRYSPYEQYF; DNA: TGCGCCAGCAGCTTAAGGTACAGTCCCTACGAGCAGTACTTC
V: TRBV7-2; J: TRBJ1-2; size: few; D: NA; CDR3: CASSENRDFGYTF; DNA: TGTGCCAGCAGCGAAAACAGGGACTTTGGCTACACCTTC
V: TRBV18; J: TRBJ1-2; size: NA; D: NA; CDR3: CASSLPDGKRDGYTF; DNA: TGTGCCAGCTCACTACCGGACGGCAAAAGGGATGGCTACACCTTC
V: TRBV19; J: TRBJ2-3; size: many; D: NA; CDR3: CASSNGETHTDTQYF; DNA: TGTGCCAGTAGTAATGGGGAGACACACACAGATACGCAGTATTTT
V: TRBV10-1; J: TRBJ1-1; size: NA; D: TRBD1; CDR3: CASSDTGEKNTEAFF; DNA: TGCGCCAGCAGTGATACAGGGGAAAAGAACACTGAAGCTTTCTTT
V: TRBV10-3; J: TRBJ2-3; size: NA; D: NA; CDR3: CAISEEDSHSTDTQYF; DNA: TGTGCCATCAGTGAGGAGGACAGTCATAGCACAGATACGCAGTATTTT
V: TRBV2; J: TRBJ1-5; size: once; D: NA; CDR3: CASSVDDRQPQHF; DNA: TGTGCCAGCAGTGTAGACGACCGACAGCCCCAGCATTTT
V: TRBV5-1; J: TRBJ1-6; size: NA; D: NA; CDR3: CASSLATSRTPLHF; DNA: TGCGCCAGCAGCTTGGCCACAAGCCGTACACCCCTCCACTTT
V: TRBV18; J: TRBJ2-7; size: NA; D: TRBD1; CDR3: CASSTGPGQGLYEQYF; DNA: TGTGCCAGCTCAACGGGACCGGGACAGGGGCTCTACGAGCAGTACTTC
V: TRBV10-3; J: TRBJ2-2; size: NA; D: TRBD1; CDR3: CAIHGQGALNTGELFF; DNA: TGTGCCATTCATGGACAGGGAGCTTTAAACACCGGGGAGCTGTTTTTT
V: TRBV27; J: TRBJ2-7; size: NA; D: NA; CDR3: CASSFRGSSYEQYF; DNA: TGTGCCAGCAGTTTCCGCGGCTCTTCCTACGAGCAGTACTTC
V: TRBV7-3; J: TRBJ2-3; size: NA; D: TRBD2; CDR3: CASSSGLAGGRKDTQYF; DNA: TGTGCCAGCAGCTCGGGACTAGCGGGGGGCCGGAAAGATACGCAGTATTTT
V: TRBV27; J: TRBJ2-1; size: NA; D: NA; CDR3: CASSRTVTSYNEQFF; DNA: TGTGCCAGCAGTCGGACAGTTACTTCCTACAATGAGCAGTTCTTC
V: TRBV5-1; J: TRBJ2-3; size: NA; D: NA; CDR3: CASSLAGPPSTDTQYF; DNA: TGCGCCAGCAGCTTGGCAGGACCTCCTAGCACAGATACGCAGTATTTT
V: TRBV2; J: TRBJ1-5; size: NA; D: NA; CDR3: CASSVNGQPQHF; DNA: TGTGCCAGCAGTGTGAACGGTCAGCCCCAGCATTTT
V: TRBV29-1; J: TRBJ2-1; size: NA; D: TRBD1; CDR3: CSGTGASLGEQFF; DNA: TGCAGCGGGACAGGGGCCTCCCTCGGTGAGCAGTTCTTC
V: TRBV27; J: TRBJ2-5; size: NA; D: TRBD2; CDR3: CASALAGVQETQYF; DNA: TGTGCCAGCGCCTTAGCGGGGGTACAAGAGACCCAGTACTTC
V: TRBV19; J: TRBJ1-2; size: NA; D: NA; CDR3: CASSMRGTNYGYTF; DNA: TGTGCCAGTAGTATGAGGGGGACTAACTATGGCTACACCTTC
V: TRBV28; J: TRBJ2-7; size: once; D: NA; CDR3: CASSSRRTALSYEQYF; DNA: TGTGCCAGCAGTTCCCGCAGGACAGCGCTCTCCTACGAGCAGTACTTC
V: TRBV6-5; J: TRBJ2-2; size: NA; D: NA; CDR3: CASSLDRNTGELFF; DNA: TGTGCCAGCAGTCTTGACAGGAACACCGGGGAGCTGTTTTTT
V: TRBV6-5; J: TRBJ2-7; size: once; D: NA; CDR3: CASSYTGSRKEQYF; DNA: TGTGCCAGCAGTTATACAGGGAGTCGGAAAGAGCAGTACTTC
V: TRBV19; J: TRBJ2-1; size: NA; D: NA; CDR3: CASRDSPSNIDEQFF; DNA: TGTGCCAGTAGGGACAGTCCGAGTAATATCGATGAGCAGTTCTTC
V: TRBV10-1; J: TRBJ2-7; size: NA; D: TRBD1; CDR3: CASSPGQGGGQYF; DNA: TGCGCCAGCAGCCCGGGACAGGGCGGCGGGCAGTACTTC
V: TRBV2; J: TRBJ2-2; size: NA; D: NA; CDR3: CASGRTTNTGELFF; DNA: TGTGCCAGCGGTAGGACAACGAACACCGGGGAGCTGTTTTTT
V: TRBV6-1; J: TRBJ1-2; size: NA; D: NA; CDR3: CASSEEIAGTQTF; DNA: TGTGCCAGCAGTGAAGAGATCGCCGGGACTCAGACCTTC
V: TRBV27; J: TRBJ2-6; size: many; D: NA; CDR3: CASSRKPGQVSGANVLTF; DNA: TGTGCCAGCAGTCGTAAGCCGGGACAAGTCTCTGGGGCCAACGTCCTGACTTTC
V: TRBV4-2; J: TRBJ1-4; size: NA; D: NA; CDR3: CASSQDGRDGEKLFF; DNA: TGTGCCAGCAGCCAAGATGGCAGGGATGGTGAAAAACTGTTTTTT
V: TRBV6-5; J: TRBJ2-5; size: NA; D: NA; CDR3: CASSYSRWEQETQYF; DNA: TGTGCCAGCAGTTACTCGAGGTGGGAGCAAGAGACCCAGTACTTC
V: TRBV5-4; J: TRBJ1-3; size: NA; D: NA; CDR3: CASSLDANTIYF; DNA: TGTGCCAGCAGCTTGGACGCTAACACCATATATTTT
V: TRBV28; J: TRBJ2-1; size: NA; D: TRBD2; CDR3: CASSLAGGMREQFF; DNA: TGTGCCAGCAGTTTGGCGGGGGGGATGCGAGAGCAGTTCTTC
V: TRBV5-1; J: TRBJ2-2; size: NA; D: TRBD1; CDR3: CASSSTGETNTGELFF; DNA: TGCGCCAGCAGCTCTACAGGGGAAACAAACACCGGGGAGCTGTTTTTT
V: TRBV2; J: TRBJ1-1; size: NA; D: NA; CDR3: CASSRDSRTEAFF; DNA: TGTGCCAGCAGTCGGGACTCCAGAACTGAAGCTTTCTTT
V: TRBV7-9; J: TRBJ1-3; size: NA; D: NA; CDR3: CASRGGGNTIYF; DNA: TGTGCCAGCAGAGGGGGAGGAAACACCATATATTTT
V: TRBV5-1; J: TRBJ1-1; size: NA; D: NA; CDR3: CASSLEVGTEAFF; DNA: TGCGCCAGCAGCTTGGAGGTGGGGACTGAAGCTTTCTTT
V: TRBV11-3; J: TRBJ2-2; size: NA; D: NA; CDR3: CASSAYGGRRTGELFF; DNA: TGTGCCAGCAGCGCCTACGGGGGCAGACGGACCGGGGAGCTGTTTTTT